Listed below are T cell receptor beta chains from one sample, sequenced in a study of cytomegalovirus exposure and HLA in healthy donors. Produced via immunoSEQ multiplex PCR; TCRdb's table is partial and in-frame only. The table lists 180,000 or so clones, roughly nine tenths of them singletons, with 2.7% in the top ten. The sample was PBMCs. Source of these receptors: a man between 18 and 29 years old in good health and CMV-seropositive. CDR3s include the opening cysteine and the closing phenylalanine or tryptophan. A D gene is named only where the DNA matches it firmly. Size values are once, few and many counts, or a class for expanded clones, and some rows have none.

CDR3 protein: CASSYTPGHPLGQFF
D gene: NA
clone size: NA
V gene: TRBV13
J gene: TRBJ2-1

CDR3 protein: CASSLFAGDTWGYTF
D gene: NA
clone size: NA
V gene: TRBV27
J gene: TRBJ1-2

CDR3 protein: CASSQERTLGAFF
D gene: NA
clone size: once
V gene: TRBV4-2
J gene: TRBJ1-1

CDR3 protein: CASSYSSYNSPLHF
D gene: NA
clone size: NA
V gene: TRBV27
J gene: TRBJ1-6

CDR3 protein: CASSQDRQGTDTQYF
D gene: NA
clone size: NA
V gene: TRBV4-1
J gene: TRBJ2-3

CDR3 protein: CASSETRTDMNTEAFF
D gene: NA
clone size: NA
V gene: TRBV25-1
J gene: TRBJ1-1

CDR3 protein: CASSLRRGVSYNEQFF
D gene: TRBD2
clone size: NA
V gene: TRBV27
J gene: TRBJ2-1

CDR3 protein: CASSPPDREAGELFF
D gene: TRBD1
clone size: NA
V gene: TRBV28
J gene: TRBJ2-2

CDR3 protein: CASSLLLANEQFF
D gene: NA
clone size: NA
V gene: TRBV11-1
J gene: TRBJ2-1

CDR3 protein: CASRSRDGYTF
D gene: NA
clone size: NA
V gene: TRBV7-9
J gene: TRBJ1-2

CDR3 protein: CASSATGANTEAFF
D gene: TRBD1
clone size: NA
V gene: TRBV9
J gene: TRBJ1-1

CDR3 protein: CASSWSGTGGTEAFF
D gene: TRBD1
clone size: NA
V gene: TRBV11-1
J gene: TRBJ1-1

CDR3 protein: CASSLMTGGAGLIPETQYF
D gene: TRBD1
clone size: NA
V gene: TRBV27
J gene: TRBJ2-5

CDR3 protein: CARRGTAYEQYF
D gene: TRBD1
clone size: NA
V gene: TRBV27
J gene: TRBJ2-7

CDR3 protein: CASSYRGNTGELFF
D gene: NA
clone size: NA
V gene: TRBV6-6
J gene: TRBJ2-2

CDR3 protein: CASSPEGRNYGYTF
D gene: NA
clone size: NA
V gene: TRBV5-8
J gene: TRBJ1-2

CDR3 protein: CASSMWGHNQPQHF
D gene: NA
clone size: NA
V gene: TRBV19
J gene: TRBJ1-5

CDR3 protein: CASSSTGGIRTEAFF
D gene: TRBD1
clone size: once
V gene: TRBV28
J gene: TRBJ1-1

CDR3 protein: CASTGGGQYGYTF
D gene: NA
clone size: NA
V gene: TRBV27
J gene: TRBJ1-2

CDR3 protein: CASSRGTGRNEQFF
D gene: TRBD1
clone size: NA
V gene: TRBV13
J gene: TRBJ2-1

CDR3 protein: CASSQDHTDRPYEQYF
D gene: NA
clone size: NA
V gene: TRBV4-3
J gene: TRBJ2-7

CDR3 protein: CASSPIAGVSDTQYF
D gene: TRBD2
clone size: NA
V gene: TRBV18
J gene: TRBJ2-3

CDR3 protein: CASRGQNNEQFF
D gene: TRBD1
clone size: NA
V gene: TRBV7-9
J gene: TRBJ2-1

CDR3 protein: CASSSNTDTQYF
D gene: NA
clone size: NA
V gene: TRBV7-9
J gene: TRBJ2-3

CDR3 protein: CASSLMASGRVDTQYF
D gene: TRBD2
clone size: NA
V gene: TRBV7-3
J gene: TRBJ2-3

CDR3 protein: CASSLTAGSKNIQYF
D gene: NA
clone size: NA
V gene: TRBV13
J gene: TRBJ2-4

CDR3 protein: CASSLRQGPGELFF
D gene: NA
clone size: once
V gene: TRBV9
J gene: TRBJ2-2

CDR3 protein: CASSYFRGASYEQYF
D gene: NA
clone size: NA
V gene: TRBV6-5
J gene: TRBJ2-7

CDR3 protein: CASRPHRGQGRNTGELFF
D gene: TRBD1
clone size: NA
V gene: TRBV19
J gene: TRBJ2-2

CDR3 protein: CAWSTGTTSGNTIYF
D gene: NA
clone size: once
V gene: TRBV30
J gene: TRBJ1-3

CDR3 protein: CASSVPTGEEEKLFF
D gene: TRBD1
clone size: NA
V gene: TRBV7-9
J gene: TRBJ1-4

CDR3 protein: CASNQGQAEAFF
D gene: TRBD1
clone size: NA
V gene: TRBV6-6
J gene: TRBJ1-1

CDR3 protein: CASSFEAHKLRTLEEQFF
D gene: NA
clone size: NA
V gene: TRBV5-4
J gene: TRBJ2-1

CDR3 protein: CASSSRGGGPYEQYF
D gene: TRBD2
clone size: NA
V gene: TRBV9
J gene: TRBJ2-7

CDR3 protein: CASSLRGTSGGEETQYF
D gene: TRBD2
clone size: NA
V gene: TRBV7-3
J gene: TRBJ2-5

CDR3 protein: CASSPGAEYEQYF
D gene: NA
clone size: NA
V gene: TRBV18
J gene: TRBJ2-7

CDR3 protein: CASGPPYSNQPQHF
D gene: NA
clone size: NA
V gene: TRBV12-5
J gene: TRBJ1-5

CDR3 protein: CASSLTGSGGELFF
D gene: TRBD2
clone size: NA
V gene: TRBV7-2
J gene: TRBJ2-2

CDR3 protein: CSVDGHNSYEQYF
D gene: NA
clone size: NA
V gene: TRBV29-1
J gene: TRBJ2-7

CDR3 protein: CASSLLYEQYF
D gene: NA
clone size: NA
V gene: TRBV13
J gene: TRBJ2-7

CDR3 protein: CSVENQGTADTQYF
D gene: TRBD1
clone size: NA
V gene: TRBV29-1
J gene: TRBJ2-3

CDR3 protein: CAIDSGTEAFF
D gene: NA
clone size: once
V gene: TRBV10-3
J gene: TRBJ1-1

CDR3 protein: CASSPGQGTAYEQYF
D gene: TRBD1
clone size: once
V gene: TRBV18
J gene: TRBJ2-7

CDR3 protein: CATTQQGANGYTF
D gene: TRBD1
clone size: NA
V gene: TRBV2
J gene: TRBJ1-2

CDR3 protein: CASSLDRANYGYTF
D gene: NA
clone size: NA
V gene: TRBV2
J gene: TRBJ1-2

CDR3 protein: CASSNDRGNSPLHF
D gene: TRBD1
clone size: NA
V gene: TRBV6-5
J gene: TRBJ1-6

CDR3 protein: CASSPEDRGMDEQFF
D gene: TRBD1
clone size: NA
V gene: TRBV18
J gene: TRBJ2-1

CDR3 protein: CASSLGQKIYGYTF
D gene: NA
clone size: NA
V gene: TRBV5-1
J gene: TRBJ1-2

CDR3 protein: CASSQPRTGPRQYF
D gene: TRBD1
clone size: NA
V gene: TRBV4-1
J gene: TRBJ2-7

CDR3 protein: CASTKFRDGGGYGYTF
D gene: NA
clone size: NA
V gene: TRBV7-9
J gene: TRBJ1-2